The TCR beta chain under discussion was sequenced for a study of CD8+CD57+ T cells in acquired aplastic anemia (dated by TCRdb to 2017 to 2018). In the study overall: A mean of about 3.2 ug of DNA, ranging from about 0.17 to 30 ug, was extracted from sorted CD4+ and CD8+ cells. A CD8+CD57+ expansion meant a frequency higher than the mean frequency seen in healthy subjects.

The investigation overall reported the following: Patients and healthy controls showed no significant difference in CD8+ Simpson's diversity (P=0.060). Although 25 to 30 CD8+ CDR3 sequences were shared by patients and controls, these sequences appeared highly expressed in patients and within the immunodominant clones of patients.

In the germline V gene, CDR1 corresponds to SGDLS and CDR2 to YYNGEE. The junction shows trimming of 4 bases on V and 11 bases on J, plus 25 bases between the germline ends. The CDR3 starts with the cysteine, ends with the phenylalanine, and has 17 residues. Kept here is only the CDR3 DNA, which spans 51 bases and is read in frame from base 1. Remarks on this clonotype: Its antigen is not yet known. The sample holds no much larger clone one base away, and base qualities are not on file.

TCR beta VDJ combination and CDR3 sequence profiling used genomic DNA as the template. An Illumina HiSeq 2000 was used for TCR repertoire sequencing. On the study's bioinformatics: TRBV/TRBJ rearrangement plots, CDR3 size and DJ length profiles, and Simpson's diversity index were used to assess repertoires. The immunodominant clone was defined as the most abundant DNA sequence in deep sequencing data. CDR3 amino acid sequences were checked for sharing between subjects and were compared against published repertoires and the VDJdb database. The public reads were quality trimmed at Q25 with fastp and then assembled into clones with MiXCR by TCRdb, keeping productive beta chains. All rows with the same CDR3 protein become a single entry with the most common DNA and genes. These V and J calls derive from TCRdb rather than the authors' analysis. The sample table records approximately 250,000 distinct CDR3 sequences; roughly 80% of these occur just once. Over 35% of the sample rests with the top ten.

Expansion of CD8+CD57+ cells had been shown by flow cytometry in the patients chosen for sequencing. All patients had severe acquired aplastic anemia diagnosed by International Study of Aplastic Anemia and Agranulocytosis and Camitta criteria. No therapy had been received by the patients at the time of blood sampling. In this study, sorted CD4+ and CD8+ T cells from the blood of healthy subjects and of severe aplastic anemia patients had their TCR repertoires deep-sequenced. Patients were enrolled in the USA under clinicaltrials.gov protocols 00001620, 01623167, 00001397, 00071045, 00081523 and 00961064. Ficoll-Paque density gradient centrifugation was used to isolate peripheral blood mononuclear cells. Before DNA extraction, CD4+ and CD8+ T cells were sorted by FACS or by magnetic beads.

The chain was built from TRBV9 and TRBJ2-6; 5 matching bases give a weak D call of TRBD1. This clonotype was sampled from a human donor with aplastic anemia. Sequenced sample: sorted CD4+, CD8+, or CD8+CD57+ T cells (not recorded which) from PBMCs. The DNA is as follows: TGTGCCAGCAGCCCCGACAGCGCCTCCTATAATTCACACGTCCTGACTTTC. Its protein reads: CASSPDSASYNSHVLTF.